The rows below give T cell receptor beta chains drawn from one sample of a study of technical replicates of blood from a handful of donors. Generated by immunoSEQ multiplex PCR, the TCRdb table keeps only in-frame clones and is missing some. The sample lists under 90,000 clones; about 96% were seen once. The sample taken for sequencing was T cells isolated from PBMCs. These TCRs come from a human donor in good health. Both conserved end residues are part of each CDR3. A D gene is named only where the DNA matches it firmly. Clone size, where shown, is once, few, many, or a class for clones that have expanded.

d_gene: .; j_gene: TRBJ1-3; abundance: .; v_gene: TRBV6-1; CDR3nt: TGTGCCAGCAGTGAGACAAGGATAAACACCATATATTTT; CDR3aa: CASSETRINTIYF
d_gene: .; j_gene: TRBJ1-5; abundance: .; v_gene: TRBV19; CDR3nt: TGTGCCAGTAGTATAGATGAACAGGGTAACAATCAGCCCCAGCATTTT; CDR3aa: CASSIDEQGNNQPQHF
d_gene: .; j_gene: TRBJ1-2; abundance: .; v_gene: TRBV5-5; CDR3nt: TGTGCCAGCAGCTTGACCCCTCTACGGTTAGCTAACTATGGCTACACCTTC; CDR3aa: CASSLTPLRLANYGYTF
d_gene: .; j_gene: TRBJ2-1; abundance: .; v_gene: TRBV10-1; CDR3nt: TGCGCCAGCAGTGAACAGAGCTCCTACAATGAGCAGTTCTTC; CDR3aa: CASSEQSSYNEQFF
d_gene: .; j_gene: TRBJ2-1; abundance: .; v_gene: TRBV19; CDR3nt: TGTGCCAGTACTACAGGGTCTGCCTACAATGAGCAGTTCTTC; CDR3aa: CASTTGSAYNEQFF
d_gene: .; j_gene: TRBJ1-1; abundance: .; v_gene: TRBV5-4; CDR3nt: TGTGCCAGCAGCTTAGGGGACACTGAAGCTTTCTTT; CDR3aa: CASSLGDTEAFF
d_gene: .; j_gene: TRBJ1-2; abundance: .; v_gene: TRBV7-2; CDR3nt: TGTGCCAGCAGCTTAGCAAACACCTTTAACTATGGCTACACCTTC; CDR3aa: CASSLANTFNYGYTF
d_gene: TRBD1; j_gene: TRBJ2-7; abundance: .; v_gene: TRBV14; CDR3nt: TGTGCCAGCAGCCTTGGGACAGGACCCTACGAGCAGTACTTC; CDR3aa: CASSLGTGPYEQYF
d_gene: TRBD1; j_gene: TRBJ2-2; abundance: .; v_gene: TRBV18; CDR3nt: TGTGCCAGCTCACGGGACAGGGTGGACACCGGGGAGCTGTTTTTT; CDR3aa: CASSRDRVDTGELFF
d_gene: TRBD1; j_gene: TRBJ1-5; abundance: .; v_gene: TRBV2; CDR3nt: TGTGCCAGCAGTGACCGGGAAACCGGGACAGGGGATCAGCCCCAGCATTTT; CDR3aa: CASSDRETGTGDQPQHF
d_gene: .; j_gene: TRBJ1-2; abundance: .; v_gene: TRBV7-9; CDR3nt: TGTGCCAGCAGCTCCCGGGACAAGGAAATTAACTATGGCTACACCTTC; CDR3aa: CASSSRDKEINYGYTF
d_gene: .; j_gene: TRBJ2-7; abundance: .; v_gene: TRBV6-5; CDR3nt: TGTGCCAGCAGTTACTCCCTCCTCTCCTACGAGCAGTACTTC; CDR3aa: CASSYSLLSYEQYF
d_gene: TRBD2; j_gene: TRBJ2-3; abundance: .; v_gene: TRBV28; CDR3nt: TGTGCCAGCAGTTTGCGAACTAGCGGGAGGGGAGATACGCAGTATTTT; CDR3aa: CASSLRTSGRGDTQYF
d_gene: TRBD1; j_gene: TRBJ1-1; abundance: .; v_gene: TRBV9; CDR3nt: TGTGCCAGCAGCCCGCAACAGGGGGGGTTCTCTGAAGCTTTCTTT; CDR3aa: CASSPQQGGFSEAFF
d_gene: .; j_gene: TRBJ2-1; abundance: .; v_gene: TRBV19; CDR3nt: TGTGCCAGTAGTATAATCCACAGGGGGGGAAACGATGAGCAGTTCTTC; CDR3aa: CASSIIHRGGNDEQFF
d_gene: .; j_gene: TRBJ1-1; abundance: .; v_gene: TRBV7-8; CDR3nt: TGTGCCAGCACCCCCGGACAGTATAACACTGAAGCTTTCTTT; CDR3aa: CASTPGQYNTEAFF
d_gene: .; j_gene: TRBJ2-3; abundance: .; v_gene: TRBV1; CDR3nt: TGCACCAGCAAAAAATGTAGCGGGGGGGCGGTAGATACGCAGTATTTT; CDR3aa: CTSKKCSGGAVDTQYF
d_gene: TRBD2; j_gene: TRBJ2-3; abundance: .; v_gene: TRBV7-9; CDR3nt: TGTGCCAGCAGCCCAGGACTAGCGGTTAGCACAGATACGCAGTATTTT; CDR3aa: CASSPGLAVSTDTQYF
d_gene: TRBD1; j_gene: TRBJ2-7; abundance: .; v_gene: TRBV10-1; CDR3nt: TGCGCCAGCAGTGGGCAGGGGGCAGGGTACGAGCAGTACTTC; CDR3aa: CASSGQGAGYEQYF
d_gene: TRBD1; j_gene: TRBJ2-3; abundance: .; v_gene: TRBV5-4; CDR3nt: TGTGCCAGCAGCCGGGACAGTGGAACAGATACGCAGTATTTT; CDR3aa: CASSRDSGTDTQYF
d_gene: .; j_gene: TRBJ1-1; abundance: .; v_gene: TRBV11-2; CDR3nt: TGTGCCAGCAGCTTACAAATTAGGGCGGGGACTGAAGCTTTCTTT; CDR3aa: CASSLQIRAGTEAFF
d_gene: .; j_gene: TRBJ2-1; abundance: .; v_gene: TRBV4-2; CDR3nt: TGTGCCAGCAGCCAAGGAAGCGGGCTTGATCTCTCCTACAATGAGCAGTTCTTC; CDR3aa: CASSQGSGLDLSYNEQFF
d_gene: TRBD1; j_gene: TRBJ2-5; abundance: .; v_gene: TRBV7-9; CDR3nt: TGTGCCAGCAGCCCTCAAGCAGGGGGCTCGGAGACCCAGTACTTC; CDR3aa: CASSPQAGGSETQYF
d_gene: TRBD2; j_gene: TRBJ2-1; abundance: .; v_gene: TRBV5-1; CDR3nt: TGCGCCAGCAGCTTGGGACTAGCGGGGTCTAATGAGCAGTTCTTC; CDR3aa: CASSLGLAGSNEQFF
d_gene: .; j_gene: TRBJ1-1; abundance: once; v_gene: TRBV19; CDR3nt: TGTGCCAGTAGCCAACCACCATCAGGGAACACTGAAGCTTTCTTT; CDR3aa: CASSQPPSGNTEAFF
d_gene: .; j_gene: TRBJ2-1; abundance: .; v_gene: TRBV15; CDR3nt: TGTGCCACCAGCAGAGATGGAGGGAGCTCCTACAATGAGCAGTTCTTC; CDR3aa: CATSRDGGSSYNEQFF
d_gene: .; j_gene: TRBJ2-1; abundance: .; v_gene: TRBV29-1; CDR3nt: TGCAGCGTTCCTGGCCGAAGCTCCTACAATGAGCAGTTCTTC; CDR3aa: CSVPGRSSYNEQFF